This T cell receptor beta chain emerged from a study of naive and memory T cell subsets. Trimming took 4 bases from V and 4 from J, leaving 2 bases between them. Germline CDR1 reads MNHNS; CDR2 reads SASEGT. The CDR3 covers 10 residues. In its sample, this clonotype was seen many times. Its specificity is not known. Study findings and constraints: A clonotype means one alpha or beta sequence, not an alpha/beta pair.

CD4+ T cell IFNgamma after overnight CMV lysate exposure gave donor CMV status. The beta constant-region primer was an equimolar mix of two oligonucleotides covering TRBC1 and TRBC2. Four rounds of PCR amplified the ligated cDNA using nested alpha and beta constant-region primers plus SP2. A 12-nucleotide UMI and the SP2 primer were added to the cDNA 3' end by oligonucleotide ligation. In TCRdb, the UMI-ligation and nested PCR reads were re-called with MiXCR into one record per CDR3 protein. The data contain 20,000 to 25,000 distinct CDR3 sequences, around 10% of them singletons. This TCR derives from a human donor in good health. Material for sequencing was central memory CD8+ T cells from blood. The chain recombines TRBV6-1 with TRBJ2-7; unclear D gene. In DNA, the CDR3 is TGTGCCAGCAGTGGGTACGAGCAGTACTTC. The encoded protein is CASSGYEQYF.